The clone carrying this T cell receptor beta chain was counted a few times. Its antigen is still unknown. The sample comes from a study of cytomegalovirus exposure and HLA in healthy donors. Study observations and caveats: In a later analysis, HLA-associated beta chains showed higher expansion and lower generation probabilities than comparable chains.

The primer mix had 60 Vbeta and 13 Jbeta primers. Assay: immunoSEQ multiplex PCR; the TCRdb copy retains only in-frame clones and omits some. The table lists around 94,000 clones, about 72% of them singletons. Looked up from germline, CDR1 is LNHDA and CDR2 is SQIVND (reference sequence). The trim removed 5 bases at V and 8 bases at J, leaving 23 bases unmatched. CDR3 size: 18 residues. The sample consisted of PBMCs. This clonotype was obtained from an older woman in good health and CMV-seropositive. This sequence joins TRBV19 and TRBJ1-2; TRBD1 agrees at 7 bases. CDR3 loop: CASSLRSGTDRMGPGYTF. For the CDR3, the DNA is TGTGCCAGTAGTCTCCGTTCAGGAACGGACAGGATGGGCCCAGGCTACACCTTC.